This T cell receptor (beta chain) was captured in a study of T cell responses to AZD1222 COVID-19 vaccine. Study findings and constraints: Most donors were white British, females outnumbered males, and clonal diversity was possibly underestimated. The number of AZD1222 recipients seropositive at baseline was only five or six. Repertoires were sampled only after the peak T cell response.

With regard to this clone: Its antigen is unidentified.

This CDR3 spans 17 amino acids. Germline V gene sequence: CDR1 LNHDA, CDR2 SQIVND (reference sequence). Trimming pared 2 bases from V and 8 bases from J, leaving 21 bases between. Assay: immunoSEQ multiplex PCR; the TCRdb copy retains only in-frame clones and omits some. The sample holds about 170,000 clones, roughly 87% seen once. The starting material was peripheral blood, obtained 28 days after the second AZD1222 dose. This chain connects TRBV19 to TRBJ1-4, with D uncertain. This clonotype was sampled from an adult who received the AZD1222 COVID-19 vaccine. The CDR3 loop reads CASSIPLLGGLYEKLFF. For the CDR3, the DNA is TGTGCCAGTAGTATACCGTTGTTAGGTGGACTATACGAAAAACTGTTTTTT.